The source of this T cell receptor (beta chain) is a study of blood T cell repertoires in COVID-19. Across the whole study: Samples came from the United States, Italy and Spain, spanning acute and convalescent COVID-19. PBMCs, B-cell-depleted T cells, or T cells were the source of the cDNA or gDNA that made up the material.

It was during active infection that Seattle patients were enrolled and then longitudinally followed. This CDR3 has 15 residues. V lost 3 bases and J lost 7; bases outside the gene matches: 6. Germline V CDR1 and CDR2: SNHLY, FYNNEI. Sequencing was performed with immunoSEQ multiplex PCR; in TCRdb, only in-frame clones are kept and a portion is missing. This sample carries 40,000 to 45,000 clones, around nine tenths of them seen once, and the ten largest clones take approximately 3.8%. This chain connects TRBV2 to TRBJ2-1; 10 nucleotides match TRBD2. The sequencing sample was made of peripheral blood. The receptor comes from a man aged 40-49 years with COVID-19, enrolled during active disease. The chain's CDR3 is CASSELGLARNEQFF. CDR3 DNA sequence: TGTGCCAGCAGTGAGTTGGGACTAGCGAGGAATGAGCAGTTCTTC.